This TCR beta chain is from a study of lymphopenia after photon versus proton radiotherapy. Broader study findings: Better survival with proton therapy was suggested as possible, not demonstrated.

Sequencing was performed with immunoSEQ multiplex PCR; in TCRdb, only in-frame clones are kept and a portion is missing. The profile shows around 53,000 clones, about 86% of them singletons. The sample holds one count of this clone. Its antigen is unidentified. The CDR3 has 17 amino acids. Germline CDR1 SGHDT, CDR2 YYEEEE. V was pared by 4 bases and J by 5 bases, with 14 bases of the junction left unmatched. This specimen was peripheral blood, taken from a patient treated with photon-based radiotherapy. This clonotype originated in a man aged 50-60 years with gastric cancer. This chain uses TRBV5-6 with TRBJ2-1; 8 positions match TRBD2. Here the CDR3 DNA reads TGTGCCAGCAGCGGAAAGCTCAGGGCGGGGGGACACAATGAGCAGTTCTTC. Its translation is CASSGKLRAGGHNEQFF.